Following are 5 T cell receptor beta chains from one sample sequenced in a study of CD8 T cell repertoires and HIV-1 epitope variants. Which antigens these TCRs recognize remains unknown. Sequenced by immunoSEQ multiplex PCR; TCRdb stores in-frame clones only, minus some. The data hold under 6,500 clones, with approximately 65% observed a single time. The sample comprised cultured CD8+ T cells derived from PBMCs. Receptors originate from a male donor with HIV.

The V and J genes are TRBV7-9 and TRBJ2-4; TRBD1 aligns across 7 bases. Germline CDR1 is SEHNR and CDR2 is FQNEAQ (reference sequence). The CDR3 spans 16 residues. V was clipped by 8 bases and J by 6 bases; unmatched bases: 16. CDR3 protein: CASSGPPGDSVNIQYF. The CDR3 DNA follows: TGTGCCAGCTCAGGCCCACCCGGGGACAGTGTAAACATTCAGTACTTC. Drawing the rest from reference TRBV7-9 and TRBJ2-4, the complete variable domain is DTGVSQNPRHKITKRGQNVTFRCDPISEHNRLYWYRQTLGQGPEFLTYFQNEAQLEKSRLLSDRFSAERPKGSFSTLEIQRTEQGDSAMYLCASSGPPGDSVNIQYFGAGTRLSVL.

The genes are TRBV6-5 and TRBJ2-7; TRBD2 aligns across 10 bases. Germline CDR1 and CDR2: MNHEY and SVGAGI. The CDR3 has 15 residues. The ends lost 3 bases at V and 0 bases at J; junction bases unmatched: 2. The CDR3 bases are TGTGCCAGCAGTTATTCTAGCGGGAGCTCCTACGAGCAGTACTTC. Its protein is CASSYSSGSSYEQYF.

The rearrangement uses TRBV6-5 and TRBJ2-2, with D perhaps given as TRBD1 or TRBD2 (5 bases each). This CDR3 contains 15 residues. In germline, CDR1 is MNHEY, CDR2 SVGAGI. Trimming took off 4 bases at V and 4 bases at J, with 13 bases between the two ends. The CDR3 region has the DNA TGTGCCAGCAGTTCCCGGGACGGTAGCACCGGGGAGCTGTTTTTT. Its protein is CASSSRDGSTGELFF.

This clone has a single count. The CDR3 coding sequence is TGTGCCAGCAGTTTAGGACAGGGCGGTACTGAAGCTTTCTTT. As protein: CASSLGQGGTEAFF. The rearrangement links TRBV28 to TRBJ1-1, with TRBD1 matching 8 bases. This CDR3 contains 14 residues. J lost 5 bases, V lost 2 bases, and 4 bases had no gene match. Per the germline V gene, CDR1 is MDHEN and CDR2 is SYDVKM.

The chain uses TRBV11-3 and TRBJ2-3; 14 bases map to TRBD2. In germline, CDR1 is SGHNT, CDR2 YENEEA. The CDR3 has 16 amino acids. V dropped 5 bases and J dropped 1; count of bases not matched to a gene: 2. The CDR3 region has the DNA TGTGCCAGCAGCCCGGGACTAGCGGGGGGCACAGATACGCAGTATTTT. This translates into CASSPGLAGGTDTQYF.